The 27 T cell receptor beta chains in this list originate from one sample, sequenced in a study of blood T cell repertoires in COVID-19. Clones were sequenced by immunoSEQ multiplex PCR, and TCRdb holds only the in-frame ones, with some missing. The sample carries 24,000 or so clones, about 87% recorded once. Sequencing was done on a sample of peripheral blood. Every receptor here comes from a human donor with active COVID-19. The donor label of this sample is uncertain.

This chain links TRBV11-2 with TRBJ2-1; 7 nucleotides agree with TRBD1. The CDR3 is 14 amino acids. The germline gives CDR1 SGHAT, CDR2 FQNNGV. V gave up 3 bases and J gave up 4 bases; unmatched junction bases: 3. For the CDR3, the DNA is TGTGCCAGCAGCTTTGGGACAGCGTACAATGAGCAGTTCTTC. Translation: CASSFGTAYNEQFF. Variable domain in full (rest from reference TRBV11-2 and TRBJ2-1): EAGVAQSPRYKIIEKRQSVAFWCNPISGHATLYWYQQILGQGPKLLIQFQNNGVVDDSQLPKDRFSAERLKGVDSTLKIQPAKLEDSAVYLCASSFGTAYNEQFFGPGTRLTVL.

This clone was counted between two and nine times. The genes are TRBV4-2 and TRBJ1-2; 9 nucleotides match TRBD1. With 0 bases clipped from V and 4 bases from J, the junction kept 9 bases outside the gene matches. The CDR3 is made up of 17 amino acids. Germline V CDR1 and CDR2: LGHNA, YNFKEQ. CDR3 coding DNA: TGTGCCAGCAGCCAAGATGGTGCGGGACAGGGTTTCTATGGCTACACCTTC. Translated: CASSQDGAGQGFYGYTF.

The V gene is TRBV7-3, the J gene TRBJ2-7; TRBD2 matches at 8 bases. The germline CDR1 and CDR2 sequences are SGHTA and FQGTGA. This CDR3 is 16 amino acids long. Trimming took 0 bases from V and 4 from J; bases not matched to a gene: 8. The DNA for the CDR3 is TGTGCCAGCAGCTTAACCAGCGCTAGCGGGTTTTACGAGCAGTACTTC. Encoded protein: CASSLTSASGFYEQYF.

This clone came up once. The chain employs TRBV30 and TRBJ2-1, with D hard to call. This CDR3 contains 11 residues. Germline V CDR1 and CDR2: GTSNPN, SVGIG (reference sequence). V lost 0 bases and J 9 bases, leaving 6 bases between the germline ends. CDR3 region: CAWSVLAEQFF. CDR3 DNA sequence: TGTGCCTGGAGTGTACTTGCTGAGCAGTTCTTC.

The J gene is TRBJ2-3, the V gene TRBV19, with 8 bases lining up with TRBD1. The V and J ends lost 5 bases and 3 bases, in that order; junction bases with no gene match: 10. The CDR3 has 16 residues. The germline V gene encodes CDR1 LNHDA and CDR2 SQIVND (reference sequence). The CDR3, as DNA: TGTGCCAGTAGTGGGGACAGGAGCGCATCTACAGATACGCAGTATTTT. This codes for CASSGDRSASTDTQYF.

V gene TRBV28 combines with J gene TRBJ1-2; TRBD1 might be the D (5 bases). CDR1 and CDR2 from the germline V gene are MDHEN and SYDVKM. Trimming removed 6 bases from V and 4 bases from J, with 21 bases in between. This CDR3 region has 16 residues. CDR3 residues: CASRSVTSAGIYGYTF. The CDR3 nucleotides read TGTGCCAGCAGATCGGTGACCAGTGCAGGGATCTATGGCTACACCTTC.

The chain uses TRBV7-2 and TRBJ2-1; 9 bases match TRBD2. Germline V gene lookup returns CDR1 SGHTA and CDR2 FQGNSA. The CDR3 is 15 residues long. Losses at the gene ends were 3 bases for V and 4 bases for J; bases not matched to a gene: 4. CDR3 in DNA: TGTGCCAGCAGCTTTAGCGGGAGCCGGTACAATGAGCAGTTCTTC. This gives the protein CASSFSGSRYNEQFF.

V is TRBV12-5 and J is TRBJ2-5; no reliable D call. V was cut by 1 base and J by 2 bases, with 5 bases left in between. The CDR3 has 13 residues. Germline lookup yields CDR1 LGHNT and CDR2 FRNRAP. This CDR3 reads CASGLGEQETQYF. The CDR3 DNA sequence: TGTGCTAGTGGTTTGGGAGAACAAGAGACCCAGTACTTC. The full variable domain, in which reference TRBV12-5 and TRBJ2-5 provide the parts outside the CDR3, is DARVTQTPRHKVTEMGQEVTMRCQPILGHNTVFWYRQTMMQGLELLAYFRNRAPLDDSGMPKDRFSAEMPDATLATLKIQPSEPRDSAVYFCASGLGEQETQYFGPGTRLLVL.

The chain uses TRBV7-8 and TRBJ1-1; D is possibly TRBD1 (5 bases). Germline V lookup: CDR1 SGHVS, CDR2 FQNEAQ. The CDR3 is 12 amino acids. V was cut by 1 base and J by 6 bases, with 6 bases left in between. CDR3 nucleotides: TGTGCCAGCAGCTTAGGGGGCTCTGAAGCTTTCTTT. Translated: CASSLGGSEAFF.

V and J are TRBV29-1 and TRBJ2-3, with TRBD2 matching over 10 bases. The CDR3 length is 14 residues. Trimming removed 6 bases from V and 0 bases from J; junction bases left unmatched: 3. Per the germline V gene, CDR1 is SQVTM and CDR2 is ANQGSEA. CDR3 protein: CSVMTSGSTDTQYF. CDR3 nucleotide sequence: TGCAGCGTAATGACTAGCGGGAGCACAGATACGCAGTATTTT.

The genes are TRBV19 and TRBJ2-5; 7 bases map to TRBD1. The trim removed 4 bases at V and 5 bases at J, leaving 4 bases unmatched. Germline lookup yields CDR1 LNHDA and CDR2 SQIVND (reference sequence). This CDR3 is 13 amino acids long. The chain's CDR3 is CASSSDRVETQYF. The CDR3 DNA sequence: TGTGCCAGTAGTAGCGACAGGGTTGAGACCCAGTACTTC.

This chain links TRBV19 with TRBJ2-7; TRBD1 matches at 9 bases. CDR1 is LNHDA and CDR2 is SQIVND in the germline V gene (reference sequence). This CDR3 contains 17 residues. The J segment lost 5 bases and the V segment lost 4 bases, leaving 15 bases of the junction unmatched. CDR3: CASSKGSWDRVSDEQYF. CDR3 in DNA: TGTGCCAGTAGTAAAGGGTCCTGGGACAGGGTCTCGGACGAGCAGTACTTC.

Written as DNA, the CDR3 is TGTGCCAGCAGCTTGGAACGGTACAATGAGCAGTTCTTC. It yields the protein CASSLERYNEQFF. The gene calls are TRBV5-4 and TRBJ2-1; the D is unclear. This CDR3 spans 13 amino acids. Germline values: CDR1 SGHNT, CDR2 YYREEE (reference sequence). V gave up 0 bases and J gave up 4 bases, with 5 bases separating them. The whole variable domain, filled in from reference TRBV5-4 and TRBJ2-1, reads ETGVTQSPTHLIKTRGQQVTLRCSSQSGHNTVSWYQQALGQGPQFIFQYYREEENGRGNFPPRFSGLQFPNYSSELNVNALELDDSALYLCASSLERYNEQFFGPGTRLTVL.

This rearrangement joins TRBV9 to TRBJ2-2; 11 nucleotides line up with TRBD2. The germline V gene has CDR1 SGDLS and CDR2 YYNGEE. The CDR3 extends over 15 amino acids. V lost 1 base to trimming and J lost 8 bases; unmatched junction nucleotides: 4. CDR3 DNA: TGTGCCAGCAGCGTAACTAGCGGGGGAATGGGGGAGCTGTTTTTT. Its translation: CASSVTSGGMGELFF.

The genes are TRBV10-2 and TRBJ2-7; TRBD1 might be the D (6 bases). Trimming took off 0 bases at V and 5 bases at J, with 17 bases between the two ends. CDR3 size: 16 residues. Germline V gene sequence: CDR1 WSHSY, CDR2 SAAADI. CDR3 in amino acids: CASSESAGTLGHEQYF. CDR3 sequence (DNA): TGCGCCAGCAGTGAGTCTGCAGGGACATTAGGCCACGAGCAGTACTTC.

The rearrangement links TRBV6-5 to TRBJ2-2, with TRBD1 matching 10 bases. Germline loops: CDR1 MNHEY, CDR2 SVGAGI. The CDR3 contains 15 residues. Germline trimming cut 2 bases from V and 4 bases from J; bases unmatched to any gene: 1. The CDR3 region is CASSYGTGVTGELFF. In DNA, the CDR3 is TGTGCCAGCAGTTACGGGACAGGGGTCACCGGGGAGCTGTTTTTT.

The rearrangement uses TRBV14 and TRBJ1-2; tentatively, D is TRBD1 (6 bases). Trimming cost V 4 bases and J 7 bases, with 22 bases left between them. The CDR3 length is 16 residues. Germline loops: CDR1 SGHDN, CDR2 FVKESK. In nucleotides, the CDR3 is TGTGCCAGCAGCCGCCCTGGGGGGGGGCCAACGGGTGGCTACACCTTC. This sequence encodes CASSRPGGGPTGGYTF.

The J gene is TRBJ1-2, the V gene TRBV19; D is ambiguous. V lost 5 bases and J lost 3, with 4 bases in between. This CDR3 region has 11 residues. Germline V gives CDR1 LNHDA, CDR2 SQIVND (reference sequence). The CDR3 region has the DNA TGTGCCAGTAGTCGAGACTATGGCTACACCTTC. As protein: CASSRDYGYTF.

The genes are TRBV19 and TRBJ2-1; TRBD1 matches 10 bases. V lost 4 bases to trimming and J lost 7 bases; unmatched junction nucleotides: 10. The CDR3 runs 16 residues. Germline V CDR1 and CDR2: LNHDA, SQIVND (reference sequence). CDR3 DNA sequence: TGTGCCAGTAGTAGAGGGGTAGGGACAGGGGCGAATGAGCAGTTCTTC. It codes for CASSRGVGTGANEQFF.

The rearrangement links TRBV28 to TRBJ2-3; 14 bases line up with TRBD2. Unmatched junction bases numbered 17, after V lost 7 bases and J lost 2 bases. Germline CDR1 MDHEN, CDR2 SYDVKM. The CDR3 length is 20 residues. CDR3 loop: CASITPLGTSGRGDTDTQYF. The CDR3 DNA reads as TGTGCCAGCATCACACCCCTCGGGACTAGCGGGAGAGGGGACACAGATACGCAGTATTTT. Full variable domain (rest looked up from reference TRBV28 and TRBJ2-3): DVKVTQSSRYLVKRTGEKVFLECVQDMDHENMFWYRQDPGLGLRLIYFSYDVKMKEKGDIPEGYSVSREKKERFSLILESASTNQTSMYLCASITPLGTSGRGDTDTQYFGPGTRLTVL.

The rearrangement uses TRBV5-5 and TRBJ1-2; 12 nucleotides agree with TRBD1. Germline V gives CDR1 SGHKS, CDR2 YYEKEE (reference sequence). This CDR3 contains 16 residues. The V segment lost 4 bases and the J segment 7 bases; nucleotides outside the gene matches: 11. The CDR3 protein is CASSIDPGQGALGYTF. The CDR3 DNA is TGTGCCAGCAGCATAGACCCGGGACAGGGGGCGCTTGGCTACACCTTC. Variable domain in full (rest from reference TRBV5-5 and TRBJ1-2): DAGVTQSPTHLIKTRGQQVTLRCSPISGHKSVSWYQQVLGQGPQFIFQYYEKEERGRGNFPDRFSARQFPNYSSELNVNALLLGDSALYLCASSIDPGQGALGYTFGSGTRLTVV.

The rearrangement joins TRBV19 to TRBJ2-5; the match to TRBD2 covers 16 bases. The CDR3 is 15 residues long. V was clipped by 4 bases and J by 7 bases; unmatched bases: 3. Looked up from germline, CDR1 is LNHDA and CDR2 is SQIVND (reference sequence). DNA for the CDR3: TGTGCCAGTAGTAGAGGGACTAGCGGGAGGGGGACCCAGTACTTC. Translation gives CASSRGTSGRGTQYF. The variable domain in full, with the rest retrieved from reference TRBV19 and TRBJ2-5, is DGGITQSPKYLFRKEGQNVTLSCEQNLNHDAMYWYRQDPGQGLRLIYYSQIVNDFQKGDIAEGYSVSREKKESFPLTVTSAQKNPTAFYLCASSRGTSGRGTQYFGPGTRLLVL.

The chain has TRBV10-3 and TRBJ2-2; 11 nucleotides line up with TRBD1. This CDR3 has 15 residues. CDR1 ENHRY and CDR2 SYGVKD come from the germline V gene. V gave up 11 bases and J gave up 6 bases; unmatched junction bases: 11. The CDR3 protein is CASHSGTGGAGELFF. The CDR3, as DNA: TGTGCCTCGCACTCCGGGACAGGGGGAGCCGGGGAGCTGTTTTTT.

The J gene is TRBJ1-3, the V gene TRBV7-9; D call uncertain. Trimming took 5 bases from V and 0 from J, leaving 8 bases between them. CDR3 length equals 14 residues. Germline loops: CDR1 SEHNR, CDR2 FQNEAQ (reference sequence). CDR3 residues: CASSTAASGNTIYF. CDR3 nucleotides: TGTGCCAGCAGCACCGCGGCCTCTGGAAACACCATATATTTT.

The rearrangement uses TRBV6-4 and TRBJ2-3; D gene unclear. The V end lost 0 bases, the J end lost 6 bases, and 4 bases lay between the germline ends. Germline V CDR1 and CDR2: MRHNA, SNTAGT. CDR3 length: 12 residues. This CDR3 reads CASSDSRDTQYF. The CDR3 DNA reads TGTGCCAGCAGTGACTCGAGGGATACGCAGTATTTT.

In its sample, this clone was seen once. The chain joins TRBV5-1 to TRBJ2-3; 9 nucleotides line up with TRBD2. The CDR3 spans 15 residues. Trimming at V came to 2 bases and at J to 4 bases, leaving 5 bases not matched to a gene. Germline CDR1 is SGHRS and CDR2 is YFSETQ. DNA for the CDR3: TGCGCCAGCAGCTTTCGCGGGGGGGCTGCAGATACGCAGTATTTT. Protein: CASSFRGGAADTQYF.

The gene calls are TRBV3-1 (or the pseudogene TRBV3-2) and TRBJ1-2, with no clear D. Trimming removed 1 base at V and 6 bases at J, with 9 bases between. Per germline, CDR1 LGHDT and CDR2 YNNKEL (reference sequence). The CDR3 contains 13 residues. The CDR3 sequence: CASSQVGGNGYTF. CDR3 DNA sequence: TGTGCCAGCAGCCAAGTGGGAGGGAATGGCTACACCTTC.